Presented here are 10 T cell receptor beta chains from one specimen sequenced in a study of tumor and adjacent non-tumor tissue in lung cancer. No cell sorting was done before RNA was extracted from the tissue. The library came from three nested PCR rounds adapted from ARM-PCR protocols. TCRdb recomputed calls from the multiplex PCR reads with MiXCR, one row per CDR3 protein. Of about 200,000 distinct CDR3 sequences listed, roughly 70% are singletons. What was sequenced was lung tumor tissue. The origin of the receptors is a man aged 55 to 69 with non-small cell lung cancer.

On this clonotype itself: The junction departs from the called germline gene at one end, perhaps through a read error. V usage is TRBV12-3 or TRBV12-4 and J usage is TRBJ1-4; D call uncertain. The CDR3 is made up of 15 amino acids. The CDR3 here is CASSIPMEVHEKLSF. In DNA form, the CDR3 reads TGTGCCAGCAGTATCCCTATGGAGGTTCATGAAAAATTGTCTTTT.

In regard to this clonotype: One end of the junction varies from germline; a read error may be responsible. The chain combines TRBV29-1 with TRBJ2-7, with a possible D match to TRBD2 (6 bases). The CDR3 runs 15 residues. Germline CDR1 reads SQVTM; CDR2 reads ANQGSEA. The CDR3 region is CSIEDSGAPPYEQYF. In DNA form, the CDR3 reads TGCAGCATTGAAGATAGCGGAGCACCTCCCTACGAGCAGTACTTC.

As to this clonotype: A read error may produce the germline difference seen at one junction end. The V call is TRBV20-1, the J call TRBJ2-6, with D perhaps matching TRBD2 (6 bases). This CDR3 comprises 16 residues. Germline CDR1 and CDR2: DFQATT and SNEGSKA (reference sequence). Here the CDR3 DNA reads TGCAGTGCTAGAAAAAGGGGACTGACTGGGGCCAACGTCATGACTTTC. This encodes CSARKRGLTGANVMTF.

About this clonotype: This sequence may be a read error, since a much larger clone differs from it by one base. The gene calls are TRBV5-6 and TRBJ1-5, with D possibly TRBD1 on 5 matching bases. Looked up from germline, CDR1 is SGHDT and CDR2 is YYEEEE. This CDR3 spans 17 amino acids. For the CDR3, the DNA is TGTGCCAGCAGCTTGGGAGCAGGGAGCTTTAGCAATAAGCCCCAGCATTTT. Translation: CASSLGAGSFSNKPQHF.

The chain links TRBV10-3 to TRBJ1-5; maybe TRBD1 (6 bases). CDR3 length equals 13 residues. Germline CDR1 reads ENHRY; CDR2 reads SYGVKD. V was clipped by 4 bases and J by 5 bases, with 9 bases between them. CDR3 in amino acids: CAISGRQDQPQHF. CDR3 DNA sequence: TGTGCCATCAGTGGGAGACAGGATCAGCCCCAGCATTTT.

Concerning this clonotype itself: A single base separates this from a much larger clone, so it may be a read error. This sequence joins TRBV6-8 and TRBJ2-7; 13 nucleotides agree with TRBD2. CDR1 is MNHGY and CDR2 is SAAAGT in the germline V gene. CDR3 length equals 16 residues. Germline trimming cut 2 bases from V and 7 bases from J; bases unmatched to any gene: 8. CDR3 sequence (DNA): TGTGCCAGCAGTTACCCGACTAGCGGGGGGATCGAAGAGCAGTACTTC. It specifies CASSYPTSGGIEEQYF.

In the case of this clonotype: It may be a read error: a sequence one base away is much more abundant. V usage is TRBV6-1 and J usage is TRBJ2-6, with 10 bases lining up with TRBD1. Germline V lookup: CDR1 MNHNS, CDR2 SASEGT. The CDR3 extends over 17 amino acids. The CDR3 DNA sequence: TGTGCCAGCAGTCGGGACAGGGGTTTCTCTGGGGCCAACCTCCTGACTTTC. This gives the protein CASSRDRGFSGANLLTF.

On this clonotype: The junction differs from germline at one of its ends, possibly a read error. This sequence joins TRBV20-1 and TRBJ2-3; TRBD2 matches at 12 bases. Germline lookup yields CDR1 DFQATT and CDR2 SNEGSKA (reference sequence). The CDR3 is made up of 15 amino acids. CDR3 in DNA: TGCAGTGCTCTAATCTCTAGCGGGGGGGCTGATACGAAGTATTTT. Translation: CSALISSGGADTKYF.

This chain uses TRBV5-4 with TRBJ1-4; D not certain. Looked up from germline, CDR1 is SGHNT and CDR2 is YYREEE (reference sequence). The CDR3 loop spans 18 amino acids. The CDR3 nucleotides read TGTGTCAACAGCTTGGGAGGAGCACTTTCCGCAACTAATGAAAAACTGTTTTTT. Protein product: CVNSLGGALSATNEKLFF.

This chain connects TRBV10-2 to TRBJ1-6, with a weak D call TRBD1 (6 bases). Germline assignment: CDR1 WSHSY and CDR2 SAAADI. V was cut by 6 bases and J by 9 bases, with 15 bases left in between. The CDR3 has 14 residues. The CDR3 DNA reads as TGCGCCAGCAGACCCCCCAGGGGCGGTTCACCCCTCCACTTT. Translation: CASRPPRGGSPLHF.